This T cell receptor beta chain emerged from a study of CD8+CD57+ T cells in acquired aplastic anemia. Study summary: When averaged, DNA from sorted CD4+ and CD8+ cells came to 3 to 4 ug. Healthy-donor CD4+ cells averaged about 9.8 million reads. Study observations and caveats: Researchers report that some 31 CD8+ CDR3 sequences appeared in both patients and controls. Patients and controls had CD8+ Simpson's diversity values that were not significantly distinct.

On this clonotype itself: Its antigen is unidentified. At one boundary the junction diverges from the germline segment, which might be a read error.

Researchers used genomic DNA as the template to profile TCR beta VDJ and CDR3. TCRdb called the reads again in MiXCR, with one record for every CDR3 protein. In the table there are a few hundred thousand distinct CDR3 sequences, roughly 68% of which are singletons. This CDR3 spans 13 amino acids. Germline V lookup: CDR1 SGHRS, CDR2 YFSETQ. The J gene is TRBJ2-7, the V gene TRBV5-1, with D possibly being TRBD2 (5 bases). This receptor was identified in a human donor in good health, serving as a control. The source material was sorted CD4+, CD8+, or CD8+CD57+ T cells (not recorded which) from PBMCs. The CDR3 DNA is TGTGCCAGCAGCTTGGGGATAGCGTGGGGGCAGTACTTC. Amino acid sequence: CASSLGIAWGQYF.